The subject of this entry is one T cell receptor beta chain. What it binds is unknown. Germline V gene sequence: CDR1 ENHRY, CDR2 SYGVKD. The CDR3 covers 15 residues. The trim removed 5 bases at V and 0 bases at J, leaving 7 bases unmatched. Repertoires were generated with immunoSEQ multiplex PCR, while TCRdb's copy carries only in-frame clones and drops some. The sample includes 150,000 to 200,000 clones, roughly nine tenths of them seen just once. This sample was taken from a study of T cell responses to AZD1222 COVID-19 vaccine. Study-wide findings and caveats: There were mostly white British donors and more females than males, and clonal diversity was possibly underestimated. The study found Spike-specific TCR breadth and depth rose after two AZD1222 doses.

The chain joins TRBV10-3 to TRBJ2-7, with 7 bases lining up with TRBD1. Material: peripheral blood, obtained 28 days after the second dose of the MenACWY control vaccine. This TCR came from an adult who received the MenACWY meningococcal vaccine as a control. CDR3 nucleotide sequence: TGTGCCATCAGTCACCGGGACAGAGACTCCTACGAGCAGTACTTC. Translation gives CAISHRDRDSYEQYF.